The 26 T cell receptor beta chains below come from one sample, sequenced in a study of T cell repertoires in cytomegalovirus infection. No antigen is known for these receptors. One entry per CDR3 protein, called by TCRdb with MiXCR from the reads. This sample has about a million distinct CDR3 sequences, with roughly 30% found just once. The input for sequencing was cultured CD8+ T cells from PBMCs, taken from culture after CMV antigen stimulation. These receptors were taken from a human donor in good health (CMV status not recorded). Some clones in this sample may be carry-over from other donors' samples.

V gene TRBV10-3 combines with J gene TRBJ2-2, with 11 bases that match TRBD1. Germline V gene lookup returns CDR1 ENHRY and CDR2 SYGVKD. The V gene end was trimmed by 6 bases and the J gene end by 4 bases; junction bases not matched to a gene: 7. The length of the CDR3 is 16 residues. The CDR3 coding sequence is TGTGCCATCAGGAGGACAGGGGGCATGAGCACCGGGGAGCTGTTTTTT. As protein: CAIRRTGGMSTGELFF.

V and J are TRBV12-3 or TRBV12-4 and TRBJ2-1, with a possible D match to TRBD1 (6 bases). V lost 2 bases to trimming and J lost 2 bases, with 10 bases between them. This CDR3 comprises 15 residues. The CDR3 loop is CASSLNGGTYNEQFF. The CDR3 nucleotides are TGTGCCAGCAGTTTAAATGGGGGCACCTACAATGAGCAGTTCTTC.

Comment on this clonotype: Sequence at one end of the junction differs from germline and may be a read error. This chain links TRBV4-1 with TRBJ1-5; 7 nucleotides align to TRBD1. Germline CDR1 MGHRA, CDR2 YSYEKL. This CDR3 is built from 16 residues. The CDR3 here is CASSHATGVVDQSQHF. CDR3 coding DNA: TGCGCCAGCAGCCACGCAACAGGGGTGGTGGATCAGTCCCAGCATTTT.

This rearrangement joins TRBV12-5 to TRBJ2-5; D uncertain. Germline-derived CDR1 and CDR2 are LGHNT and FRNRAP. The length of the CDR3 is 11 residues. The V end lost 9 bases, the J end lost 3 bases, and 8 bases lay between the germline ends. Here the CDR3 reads CASARKETQYF. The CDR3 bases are TGTGCTAGCGCCCGTAAAGAGACCCAGTACTTC.

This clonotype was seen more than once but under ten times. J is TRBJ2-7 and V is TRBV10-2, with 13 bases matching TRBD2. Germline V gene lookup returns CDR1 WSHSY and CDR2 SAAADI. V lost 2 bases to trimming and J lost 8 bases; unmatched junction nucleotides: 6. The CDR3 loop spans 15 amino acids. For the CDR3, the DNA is TGCGCCAGCAGTGAGAGACTAGCGGGGGGTACAAAGCAGTACTTC. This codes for CASSERLAGGTKQYF.

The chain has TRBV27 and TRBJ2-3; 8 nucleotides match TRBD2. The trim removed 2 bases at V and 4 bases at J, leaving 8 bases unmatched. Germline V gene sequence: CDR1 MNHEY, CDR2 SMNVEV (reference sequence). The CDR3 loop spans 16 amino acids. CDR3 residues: CASSLVAGNVADTQYF. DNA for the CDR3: TGTGCCAGCAGTTTAGTAGCGGGGAACGTCGCAGATACGCAGTATTTT.

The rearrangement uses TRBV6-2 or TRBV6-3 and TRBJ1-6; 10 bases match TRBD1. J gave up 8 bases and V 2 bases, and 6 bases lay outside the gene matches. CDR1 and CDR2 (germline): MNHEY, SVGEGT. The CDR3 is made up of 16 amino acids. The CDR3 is CASSYPEDRGYSPLHF. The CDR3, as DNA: TGTGCCAGCAGTTACCCCGAGGACAGGGGGTATTCACCCCTCCACTTT.

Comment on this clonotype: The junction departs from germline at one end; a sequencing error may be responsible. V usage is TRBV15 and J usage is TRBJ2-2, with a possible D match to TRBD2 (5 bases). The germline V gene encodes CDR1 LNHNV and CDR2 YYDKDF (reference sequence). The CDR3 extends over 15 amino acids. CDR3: CATCRDHRGTGELFF. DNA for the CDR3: TGTGCCACCTGCAGAGATCACCGGGGCACCGGGGAGCTGTTTTTT.

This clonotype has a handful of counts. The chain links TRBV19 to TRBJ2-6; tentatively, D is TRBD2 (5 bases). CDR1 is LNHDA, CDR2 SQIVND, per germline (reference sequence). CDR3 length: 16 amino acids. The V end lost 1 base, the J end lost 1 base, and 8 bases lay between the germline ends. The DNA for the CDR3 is TGTGCCAGTAGTATAGGTGGAGGATCTGGGGCCAACGTCCTGACTTTC. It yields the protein CASSIGGGSGANVLTF.

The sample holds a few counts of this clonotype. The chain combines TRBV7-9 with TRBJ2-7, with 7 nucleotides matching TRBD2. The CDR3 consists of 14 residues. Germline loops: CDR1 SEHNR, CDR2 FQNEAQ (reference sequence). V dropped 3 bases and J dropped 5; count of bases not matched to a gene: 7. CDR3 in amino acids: CASSFTGRANEQYF. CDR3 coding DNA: TGTGCCAGCAGCTTTACGGGGAGGGCCAACGAGCAGTACTTC.

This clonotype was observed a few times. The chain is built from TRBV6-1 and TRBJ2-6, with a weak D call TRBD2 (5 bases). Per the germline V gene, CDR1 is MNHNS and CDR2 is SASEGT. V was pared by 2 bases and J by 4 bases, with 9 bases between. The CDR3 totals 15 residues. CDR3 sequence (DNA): TGTGCCAGCAGTGAACTAACGGGAGGGGCCAACGTCCTGACTTTC. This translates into CASSELTGGANVLTF.

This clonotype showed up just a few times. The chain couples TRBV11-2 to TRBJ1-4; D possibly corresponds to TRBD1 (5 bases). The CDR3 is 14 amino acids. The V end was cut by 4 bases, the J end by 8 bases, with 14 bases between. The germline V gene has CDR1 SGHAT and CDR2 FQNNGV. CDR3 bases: TGTGCCAGCAGCTGGCCGGGACTCCCCGAAAAACTGTTTTTT. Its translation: CASSWPGLPEKLFF.

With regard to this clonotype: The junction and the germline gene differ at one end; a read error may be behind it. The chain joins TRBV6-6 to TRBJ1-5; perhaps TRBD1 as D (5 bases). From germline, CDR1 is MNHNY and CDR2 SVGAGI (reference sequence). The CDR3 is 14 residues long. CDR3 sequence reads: CASSYETADQPQHF. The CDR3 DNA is TGTGCCAGCAGTTACGAGACAGCGGATCAACCCCAGCATTTT.

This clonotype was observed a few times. The CDR3 loop is CASSLRRAGYTDTQYF. DNA for the CDR3: TGTGCCAGCAGCCTCCGAAGAGCGGGGTACACAGATACGCAGTATTTT. The rearrangement links TRBV11-3 to TRBJ2-3; 7 bases fit TRBD2. The germline V gene has CDR1 SGHNT and CDR2 YENEEA. The CDR3 runs 16 residues. The junction had 10 bases not matched to a gene; V was cut back by 5 bases and J by 2 bases.

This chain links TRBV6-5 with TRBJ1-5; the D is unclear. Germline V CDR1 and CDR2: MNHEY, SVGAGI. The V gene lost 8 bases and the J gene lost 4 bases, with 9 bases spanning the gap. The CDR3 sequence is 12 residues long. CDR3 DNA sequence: TGTGCCAGCGGAAGTGTAAATCAGCCCCAGCATTTT. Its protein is CASGSVNQPQHF.

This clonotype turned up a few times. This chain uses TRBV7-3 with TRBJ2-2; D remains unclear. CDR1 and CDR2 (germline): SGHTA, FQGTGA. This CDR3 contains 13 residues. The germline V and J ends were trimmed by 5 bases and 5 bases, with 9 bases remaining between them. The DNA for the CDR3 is TGTGCCAGCAGCCCTCAGGAGACCGGGGAGCTGTTTTTT. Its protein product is CASSPQETGELFF. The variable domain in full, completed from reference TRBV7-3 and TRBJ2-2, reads GAGVSQTPSNKVTEKGKYVELRCDPISGHTALYWYRQSLGQGPEFLIYFQGTGAADDSGLPNDRFFAVRPEGSVSTLKIQRTERGDSAVYLCASSPQETGELFFGEGSRLTVL.

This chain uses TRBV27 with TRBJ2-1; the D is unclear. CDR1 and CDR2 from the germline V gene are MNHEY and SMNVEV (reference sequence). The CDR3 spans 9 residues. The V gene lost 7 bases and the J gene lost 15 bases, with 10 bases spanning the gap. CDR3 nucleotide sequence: TGTGCCAGCACTCTTGGCGGGTTCTTC. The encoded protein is CASTLGGFF.

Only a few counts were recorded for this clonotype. The CDR3 loop reads CASSQERVAQFF. The CDR3, as DNA: TGCGCCAGCAGCCAAGAACGAGTAGCGCAGTTCTTC. The rearrangement joins TRBV4-1 to TRBJ2-1; no firm D call. Germline CDR1 and CDR2: MGHRA and YSYEKL. Trimming took off 0 bases at V and 12 bases at J, with 9 bases between the two ends. The CDR3 has 12 amino acids.

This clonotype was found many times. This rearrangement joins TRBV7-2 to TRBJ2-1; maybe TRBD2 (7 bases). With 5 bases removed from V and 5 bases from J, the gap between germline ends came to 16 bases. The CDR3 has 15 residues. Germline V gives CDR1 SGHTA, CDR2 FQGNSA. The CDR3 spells CASSPRGGRNNEQFF. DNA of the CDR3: TGTGCCAGCAGCCCTCGCGGGGGCCGTAACAATGAGCAGTTCTTC.

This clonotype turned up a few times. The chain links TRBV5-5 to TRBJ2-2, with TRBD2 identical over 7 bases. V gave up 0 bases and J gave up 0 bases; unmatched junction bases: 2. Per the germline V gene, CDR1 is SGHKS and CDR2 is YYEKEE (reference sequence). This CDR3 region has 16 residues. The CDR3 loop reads CASSLASGTNTGELFF. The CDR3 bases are TGTGCCAGCAGCTTGGCTAGCGGAACGAACACCGGGGAGCTGTTTTTT.

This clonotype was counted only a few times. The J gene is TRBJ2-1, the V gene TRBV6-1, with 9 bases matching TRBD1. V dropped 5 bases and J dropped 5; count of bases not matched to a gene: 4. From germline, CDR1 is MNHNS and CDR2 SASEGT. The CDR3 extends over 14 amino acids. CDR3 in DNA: TGTGCCAGCAGTTATGGACAGGGGCACAATGAGCAGTTCTTC. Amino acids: CASSYGQGHNEQFF.

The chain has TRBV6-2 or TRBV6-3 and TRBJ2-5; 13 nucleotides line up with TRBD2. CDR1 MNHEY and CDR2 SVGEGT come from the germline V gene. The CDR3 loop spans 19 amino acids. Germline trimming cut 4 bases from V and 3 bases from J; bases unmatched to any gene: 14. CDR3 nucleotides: TGTGCCAGCAGTTGGTCTGATACTAGCGGGGGGGCTTCGGAAGAGACCCAGTACTTC. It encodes CASSWSDTSGGASEETQYF.

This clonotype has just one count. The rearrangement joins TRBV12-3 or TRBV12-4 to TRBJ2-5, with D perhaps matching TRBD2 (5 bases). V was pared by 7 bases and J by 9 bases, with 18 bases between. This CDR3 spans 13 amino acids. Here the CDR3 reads CASTLLGTGAQYF. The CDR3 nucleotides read TGTGCCAGCACCTTACTGGGAACCGGGGCCCAGTACTTC.

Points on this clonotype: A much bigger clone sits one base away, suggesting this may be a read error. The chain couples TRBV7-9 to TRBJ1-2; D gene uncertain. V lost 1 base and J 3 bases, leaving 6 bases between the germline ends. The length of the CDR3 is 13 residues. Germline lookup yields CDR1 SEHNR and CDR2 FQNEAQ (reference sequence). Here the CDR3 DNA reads TGTGCCAGCAGCTTAGTCAGCTACTATGGCTACACCTTC. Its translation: CASSLVSYYGYTF.

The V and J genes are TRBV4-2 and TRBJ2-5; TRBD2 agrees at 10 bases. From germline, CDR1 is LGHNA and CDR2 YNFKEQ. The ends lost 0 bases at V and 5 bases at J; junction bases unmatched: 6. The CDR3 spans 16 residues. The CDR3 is CASSQDDSGGAETQYF. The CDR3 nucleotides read TGTGCCAGCAGCCAAGATGACAGCGGGGGGGCTGAGACCCAGTACTTC.

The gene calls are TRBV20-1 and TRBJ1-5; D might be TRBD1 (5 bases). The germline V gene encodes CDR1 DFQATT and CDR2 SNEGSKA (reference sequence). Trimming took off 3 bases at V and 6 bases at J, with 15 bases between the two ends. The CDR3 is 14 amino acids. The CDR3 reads CSASGRAVGQPQHF. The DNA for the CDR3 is TGCAGTGCTAGCGGCAGGGCAGTCGGTCAGCCCCAGCATTTT.